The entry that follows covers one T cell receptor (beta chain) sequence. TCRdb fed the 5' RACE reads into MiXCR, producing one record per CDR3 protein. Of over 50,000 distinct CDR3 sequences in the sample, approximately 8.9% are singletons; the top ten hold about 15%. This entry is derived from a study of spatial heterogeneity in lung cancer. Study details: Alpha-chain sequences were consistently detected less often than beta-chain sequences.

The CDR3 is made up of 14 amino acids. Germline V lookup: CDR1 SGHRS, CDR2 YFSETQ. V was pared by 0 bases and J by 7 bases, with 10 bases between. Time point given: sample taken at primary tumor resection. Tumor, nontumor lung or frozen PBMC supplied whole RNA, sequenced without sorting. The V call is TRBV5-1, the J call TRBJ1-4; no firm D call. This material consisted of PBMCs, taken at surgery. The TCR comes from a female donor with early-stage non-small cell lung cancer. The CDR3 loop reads CASSLEGMGEKLFF. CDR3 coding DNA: TGCGCCAGCAGCTTGGAAGGGATGGGTGAAAAACTGTTTTTT.